This T cell receptor beta chain came from a study of T cell responses to AZD1222 COVID-19 vaccine. CDR1 and CDR2 (germline): SGHAT, FQNNGV. With 5 bases clipped from V and 7 bases from J, the junction kept 6 bases outside the gene matches. CDR3 length: 15 residues. TCRdb keeps only in-frame clones here, not all; method: immunoSEQ multiplex PCR. The sample lists 150,000 to 200,000 clones, approximately 92% occurring once. Note on this clone: Its antigen is still unknown.

Overall study results and limits: Repertoires were collected only later (after the peak T cell response had occurred).

The source of this sequence is an adult in good health. This material consisted of peripheral blood, taken on day 0 of AZD1222 vaccination. The chain has TRBV11-2 and TRBJ1-6; TRBD1 aligns across 9 bases. CDR3 nucleotide sequence: TGTGCCAGCAGCCCACAGGGGGCGAGCAATTCACCCCTCCACTTT. Translated, it gives CASSPQGASNSPLHF.